These 7 T cell receptor beta chains came from one sample sequenced in a study of cytomegalovirus exposure and HLA in healthy donors (dated by TCRdb to 2016 to 2017). Library construction relied on the immunoSEQ multiplex PCR assay. For the multiplex PCR, a mixture combining 60 forward primers for TCR Vbeta segments and 13 reverse primers for TCR Jbeta segments was used. TCRdb limited this immuneACCESS table to in-frame rearrangements with V and J called. A share of clones is missing; checked studies link under half to unresolved V genes, and the rest is unexplained. The sample table shows 100,000 to 150,000 clones, and about 73% are seen once. The ten largest make up about 3% of the sample. Sequenced material: PBMCs. These receptor sequences come from a human donor in good health.

This chain links TRBV6-5 with TRBJ2-7; 7 bases are shared with TRBD1. CDR1 MNHEY and CDR2 SVGAGI come from the germline V gene. V trimming: 6 bases; J trimming: 3 bases; junction bases outside the gene matches: 11. The CDR3 runs to 15 residues. The CDR3 coding sequence is TGTGCCAGCAGAGACTCGACAGGGCTTAACTACGAGCAGTACTTC. Its protein is CASRDSTGLNYEQYF.

CDR3 bases: TGTGCCAGCAGCGTAGGTCCATACAATGAGCAGTTCTTC. This sequence encodes CASSVGPYNEQFF. The chain has TRBV9 and TRBJ2-1; D remains ambiguous. CDR3 length: 13 amino acids. Germline V gives CDR1 SGDLS, CDR2 YYNGEE. Trimming removed 0 bases at V and 4 bases at J, with 5 bases between.

The chain combines TRBV18 with TRBJ2-7; TRBD1 agrees at 7 bases. The J segment lost 2 bases and the V segment lost 4 bases, leaving 5 bases of the junction unmatched. This CDR3 is built from 14 residues. CDR1 is KGHSH, CDR2 LQKENI, per germline. CDR3 loop: CASSLTGDPYEQYF. The CDR3 bases are TGTGCCAGCTCACTCACAGGGGACCCCTACGAGCAGTACTTC.

The rearrangement joins TRBV11-2 to TRBJ2-2, with 8 bases that match TRBD1. The CDR3 consists of 15 residues. J lost 4 bases, V lost 5 bases, and 6 bases had no gene match. Germline assignment: CDR1 SGHAT and CDR2 FQNNGV. The CDR3 coding sequence is TGTGCCAGCAGCAAGGACAGGGTTGTCACCGGGGAGCTGTTTTTT. This encodes CASSKDRVVTGELFF.

This chain connects TRBV29-1 to TRBJ1-2, with D tentatively TRBD1 (5 bases). V gave up 0 bases and J gave up 3 bases, with 5 bases separating them. This CDR3 contains 12 residues. Germline loops: CDR1 SQVTM, CDR2 ANQGSEA. The CDR3: CSVEDRDYGYTF. DNA for the CDR3: TGCAGCGTTGAAGACAGGGACTATGGCTACACCTTC.

As to this clone: Germline and junction disagree at one end, which may indicate a read error. The gene calls are TRBV7-9 and TRBJ1-6; unclear D gene. Germline loops: CDR1 SEHNR, CDR2 FQNEAQ (reference sequence). CDR3 length equals 12 residues. CDR3 DNA sequence: TGTTCCAGCAGCCCGTATAATTCACCCCTCCACTTT. It yields the protein CSSSPYNSPLHF. The whole variable domain, filled in from reference TRBV7-9 and TRBJ1-6, reads DTGVSQNPRHKITKRGQNVTFRCDPISEHNRLYWYRQTLGQGPEFLTYFQNEAQLEKSRLLSDRFSAERPKGSFSTLEIQRTEQGDSAMYLCSSSPYNSPLHFGNGTRLTVT.

The chain is built from TRBV9 and TRBJ2-6; D perhaps matches TRBD2 (6 bases). Trimming stripped 2 bases from V and 4 bases from J, with 10 bases between. Germline CDR1 and CDR2: SGDLS and YYNGEE. CDR3 size: 15 residues. The CDR3 nucleotides read TGTGCCAGCAGCGTGGGAGGAGGGGGGGCCAACGTCCTGACTTTC. It specifies CASSVGGGGANVLTF.